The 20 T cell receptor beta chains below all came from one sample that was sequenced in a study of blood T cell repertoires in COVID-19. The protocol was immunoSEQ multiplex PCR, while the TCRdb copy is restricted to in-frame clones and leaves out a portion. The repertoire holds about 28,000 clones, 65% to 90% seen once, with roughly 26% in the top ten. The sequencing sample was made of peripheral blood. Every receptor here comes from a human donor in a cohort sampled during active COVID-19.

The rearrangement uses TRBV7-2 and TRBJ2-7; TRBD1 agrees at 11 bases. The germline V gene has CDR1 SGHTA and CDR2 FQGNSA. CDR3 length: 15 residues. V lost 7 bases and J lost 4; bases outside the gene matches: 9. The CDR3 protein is CASTQPGQGVYEQYF. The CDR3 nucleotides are TGTGCCAGCACCCAGCCGGGACAGGGGGTATACGAGCAGTACTTC.

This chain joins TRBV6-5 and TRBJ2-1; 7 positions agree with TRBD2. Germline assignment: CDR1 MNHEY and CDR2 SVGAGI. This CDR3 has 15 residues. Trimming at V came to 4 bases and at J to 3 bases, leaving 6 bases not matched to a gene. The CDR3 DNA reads TGTGCCAGCAGTTTCGAACGGACTAGCTACAATGAGCAGTTCTTC. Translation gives CASSFERTSYNEQFF.

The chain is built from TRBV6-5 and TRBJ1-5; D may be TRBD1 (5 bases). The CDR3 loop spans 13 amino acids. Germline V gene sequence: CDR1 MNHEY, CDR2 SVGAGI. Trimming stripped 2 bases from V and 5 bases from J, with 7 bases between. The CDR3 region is CASSYNRYQPQHF. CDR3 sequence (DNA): TGTGCCAGCAGTTACAACAGGTATCAGCCCCAGCATTTT.

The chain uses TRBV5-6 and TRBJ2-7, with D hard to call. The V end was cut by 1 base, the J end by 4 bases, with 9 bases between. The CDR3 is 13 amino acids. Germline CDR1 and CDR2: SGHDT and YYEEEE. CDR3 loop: CASSLLEEYEQYF. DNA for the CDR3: TGTGCCAGCAGCTTGCTAGAAGAATACGAGCAGTACTTC.

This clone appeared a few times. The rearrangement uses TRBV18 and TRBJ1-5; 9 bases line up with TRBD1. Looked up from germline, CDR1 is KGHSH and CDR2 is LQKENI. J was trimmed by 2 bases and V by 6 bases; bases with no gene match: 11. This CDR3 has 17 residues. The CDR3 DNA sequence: TGTGCCAGCTCTCCCGGGACAGGGCCCTTTCGCAATCAGCCCCAGCATTTT. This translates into CASSPGTGPFRNQPQHF.

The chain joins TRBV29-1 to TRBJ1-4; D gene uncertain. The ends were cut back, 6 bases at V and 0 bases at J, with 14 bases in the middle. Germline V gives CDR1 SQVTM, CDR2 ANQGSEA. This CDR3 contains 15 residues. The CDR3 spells CSVHTTGATNEKLFF. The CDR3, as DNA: TGCAGCGTACATACGACGGGAGCAACTAATGAAAAACTGTTTTTT. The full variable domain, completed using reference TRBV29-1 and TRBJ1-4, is SAVISQKPSRDICQRGTSLTIQCQVDSQVTMMFWYRQQPGQSLTLIATANQGSEATYESGFVIDKFPISRPNLTFSTLTVSNMSPEDSSIYLCSVHTTGATNEKLFFGSGTQLSVL.

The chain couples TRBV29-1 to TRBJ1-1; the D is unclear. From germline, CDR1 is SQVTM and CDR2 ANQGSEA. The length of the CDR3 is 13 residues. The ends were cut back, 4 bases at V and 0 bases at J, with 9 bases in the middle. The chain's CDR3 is CSVVPGMNTEAFF. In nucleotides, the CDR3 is TGCAGCGTTGTCCCAGGAATGAACACTGAAGCTTTCTTT.

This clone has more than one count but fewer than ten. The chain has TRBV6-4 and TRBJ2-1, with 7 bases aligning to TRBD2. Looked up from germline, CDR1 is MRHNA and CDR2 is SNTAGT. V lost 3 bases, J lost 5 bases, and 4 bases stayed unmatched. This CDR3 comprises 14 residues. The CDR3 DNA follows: TGTGCCAGCAGTGAGCAGGGAGGGAACAATGAGCAGTTCTTC. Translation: CASSEQGGNNEQFF.

CDR3 DNA: TGTGCCAGCAGTGGCCTGGACACGATCTACGAGCAGTACTTC. As protein: CASSGLDTIYEQYF. The chain joins TRBV25-1 to TRBJ2-7, with a possible D match to TRBD1 (5 bases). CDR3 size: 14 residues. Trimming removed 4 bases at V and 3 bases at J, with 13 bases between. Germline V gene lookup returns CDR1 MGHDK and CDR2 SYGVNS.

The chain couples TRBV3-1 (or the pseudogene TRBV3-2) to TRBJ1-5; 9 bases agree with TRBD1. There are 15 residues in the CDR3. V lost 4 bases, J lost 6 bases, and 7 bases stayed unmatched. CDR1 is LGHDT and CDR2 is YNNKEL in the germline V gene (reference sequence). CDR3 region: CASSPSDRGSQPQHF. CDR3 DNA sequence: TGTGCCAGCAGCCCCTCGGACAGGGGAAGTCAGCCCCAGCATTTT.

The CDR3, as DNA: TGTGCCAGCAATGACAGGGGAAATGCCTTCGAGCAGTACTTC. This codes for CASNDRGNAFEQYF. J is TRBJ2-7 and V is TRBV6-6; TRBD1 agrees at 8 bases. The V gene end was trimmed by 7 bases and the J gene end by 6 bases; junction bases not matched to a gene: 11. The CDR3 loop spans 14 amino acids. The germline V gene encodes CDR1 MNHNY and CDR2 SVGAGI (reference sequence).

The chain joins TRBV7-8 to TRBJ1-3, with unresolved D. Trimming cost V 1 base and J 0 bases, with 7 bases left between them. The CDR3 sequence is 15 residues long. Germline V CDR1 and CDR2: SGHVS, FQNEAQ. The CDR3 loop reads CASSLERYSGNTIYF. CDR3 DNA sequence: TGTGCCAGCAGCTTAGAACGGTACTCTGGAAACACCATATATTTT.

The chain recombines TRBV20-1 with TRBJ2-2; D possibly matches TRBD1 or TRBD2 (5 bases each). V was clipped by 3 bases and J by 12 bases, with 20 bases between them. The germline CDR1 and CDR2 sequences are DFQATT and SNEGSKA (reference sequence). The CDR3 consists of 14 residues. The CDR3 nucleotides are TGCAGTGCTAGTGACAGTCTGACTACCCCCCAGCTGTTTTTT. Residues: CSASDSLTTPQLFF.

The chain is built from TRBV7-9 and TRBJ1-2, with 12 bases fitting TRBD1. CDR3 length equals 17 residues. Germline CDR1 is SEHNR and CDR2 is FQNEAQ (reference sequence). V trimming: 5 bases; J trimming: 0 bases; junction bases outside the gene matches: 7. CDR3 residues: CASSLLGQGASNYGYTF. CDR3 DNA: TGTGCCAGCAGCCTGTTGGGACAGGGGGCGTCTAACTATGGCTACACCTTC.

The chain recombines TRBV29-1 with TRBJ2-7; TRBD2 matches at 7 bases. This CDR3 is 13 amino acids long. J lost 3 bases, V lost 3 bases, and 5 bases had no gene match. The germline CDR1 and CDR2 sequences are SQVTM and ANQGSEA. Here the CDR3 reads CSVEGGEFYEQYF. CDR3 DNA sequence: TGCAGCGTTGAGGGAGGGGAATTCTACGAGCAGTACTTC.

The CDR3 region has the DNA TGTGCCAGCAGATTCACAGGGGTGGAGACCCAGTACTTC. Encoded protein: CASRFTGVETQYF. This chain uses TRBV12-3 or TRBV12-4 with TRBJ2-5; 7 bases agree with TRBD1. The length of the CDR3 is 13 residues. V was clipped by 6 bases and J by 5 bases; unmatched bases: 6.

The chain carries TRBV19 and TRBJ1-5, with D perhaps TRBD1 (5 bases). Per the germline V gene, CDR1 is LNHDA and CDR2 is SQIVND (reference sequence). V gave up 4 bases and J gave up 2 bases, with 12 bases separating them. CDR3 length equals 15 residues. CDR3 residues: CASSNQGLGNQPQHF. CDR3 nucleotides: TGTGCCAGTAGTAACCAGGGTCTCGGCAATCAGCCCCAGCATTTT.

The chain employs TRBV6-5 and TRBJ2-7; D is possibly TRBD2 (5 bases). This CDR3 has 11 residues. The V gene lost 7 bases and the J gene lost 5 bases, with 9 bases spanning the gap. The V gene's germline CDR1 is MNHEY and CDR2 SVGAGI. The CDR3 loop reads CASKEGHEQYF. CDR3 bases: TGTGCCAGCAAAGAGGGTCACGAGCAGTACTTC.

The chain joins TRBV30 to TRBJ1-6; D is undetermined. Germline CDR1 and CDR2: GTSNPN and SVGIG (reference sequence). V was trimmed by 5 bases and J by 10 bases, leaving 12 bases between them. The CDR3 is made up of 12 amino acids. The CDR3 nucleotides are TGTGCCTGGCCCCCAGCCAGGTCACCCCTCCACTTT. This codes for CAWPPARSPLHF.

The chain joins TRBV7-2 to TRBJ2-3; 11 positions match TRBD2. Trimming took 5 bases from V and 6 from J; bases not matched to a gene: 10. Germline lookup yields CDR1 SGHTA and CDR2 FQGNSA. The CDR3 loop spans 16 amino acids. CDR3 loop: CASSQAIAGGVDTQYF. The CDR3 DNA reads TGTGCCAGCAGCCAGGCTATAGCGGGGGGGGTTGATACGCAGTATTTT.